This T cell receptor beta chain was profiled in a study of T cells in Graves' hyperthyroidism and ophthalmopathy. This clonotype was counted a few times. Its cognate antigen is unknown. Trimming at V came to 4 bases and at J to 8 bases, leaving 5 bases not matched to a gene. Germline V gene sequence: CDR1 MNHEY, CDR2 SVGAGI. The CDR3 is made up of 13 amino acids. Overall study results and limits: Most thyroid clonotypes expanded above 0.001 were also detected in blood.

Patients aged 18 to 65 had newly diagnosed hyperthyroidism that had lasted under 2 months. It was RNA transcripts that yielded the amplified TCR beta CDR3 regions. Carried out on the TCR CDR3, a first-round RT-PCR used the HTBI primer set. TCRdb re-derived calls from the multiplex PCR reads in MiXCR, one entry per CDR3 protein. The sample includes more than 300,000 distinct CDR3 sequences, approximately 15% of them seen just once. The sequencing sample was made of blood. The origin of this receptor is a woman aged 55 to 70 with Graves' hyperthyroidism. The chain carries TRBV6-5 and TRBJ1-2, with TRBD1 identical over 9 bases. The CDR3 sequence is CASSSQGAWGYTF. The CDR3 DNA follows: TGTGCCAGCAGTTCACAGGGGGCCTGGGGCTACACCTTC.